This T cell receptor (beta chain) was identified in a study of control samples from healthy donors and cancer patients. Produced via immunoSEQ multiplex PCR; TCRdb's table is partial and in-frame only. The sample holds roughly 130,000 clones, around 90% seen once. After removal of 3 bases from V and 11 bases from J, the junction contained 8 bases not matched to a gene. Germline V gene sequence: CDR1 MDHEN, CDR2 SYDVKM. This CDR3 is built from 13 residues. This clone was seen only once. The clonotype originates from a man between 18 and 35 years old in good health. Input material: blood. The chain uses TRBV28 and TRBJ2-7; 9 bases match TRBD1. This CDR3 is CASSLPTRQGEYF. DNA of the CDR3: TGTGCCAGCAGTTTGCCCACCCGACAGGGGGAGTACTTC.